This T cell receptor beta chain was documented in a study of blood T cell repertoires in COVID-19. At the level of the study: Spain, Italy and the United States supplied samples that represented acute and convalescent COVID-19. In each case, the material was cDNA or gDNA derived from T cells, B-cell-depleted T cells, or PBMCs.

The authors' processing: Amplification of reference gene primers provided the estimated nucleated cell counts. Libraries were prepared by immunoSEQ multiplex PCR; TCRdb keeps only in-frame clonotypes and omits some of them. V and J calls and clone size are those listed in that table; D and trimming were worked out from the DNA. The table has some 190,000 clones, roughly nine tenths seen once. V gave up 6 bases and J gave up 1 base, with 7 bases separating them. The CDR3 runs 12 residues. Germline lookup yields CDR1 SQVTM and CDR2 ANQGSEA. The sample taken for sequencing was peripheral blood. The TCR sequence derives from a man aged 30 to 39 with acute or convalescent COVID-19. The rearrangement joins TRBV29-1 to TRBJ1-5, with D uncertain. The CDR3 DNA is TGCAGCGTGCGGGTAAGCAATCAGCCCCAGCATTTT. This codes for CSVRVSNQPQHF.